A selection of T cell receptor beta chains follows, all from one sample in a study of breast tumors, draining lymph nodes, adjacent tissues. TCRdb re-derived calls from the multiplex PCR reads in MiXCR, one entry per CDR3 protein. The data contain 150,000 to 200,000 distinct CDR3 sequences, over 25% of them singletons. Sequenced sample: axillary lymph node tissue. These receptors were obtained from a female donor with breast cancer. Some clones in this sample may be carry-over from other donors' samples. CDR3s include the opening cysteine and the closing phenylalanine or tryptophan. Only part of the rows carry a size: once, few, many, or a class if the clone is expanded.

v_call | clone_size | cdr3_aa
TRBV5-1 | - | CASRTGTGSSGELFF
TRBV4-1 | many | CASSPLAGVGTGELFF
TRBV19 | many | CASSGPRGESYEQYF
TRBV28 | once | CASGPGTSGNTGELFF
TRBV6-6 | - | CATRDSLMNTEAFF
TRBV18 | many | CASSPPGRAETQYF
TRBV19 | - | CASSRRQDTQYF
TRBV6-5 | many | CATSGGQGAWQPQHF
TRBV3-1 | - | CASSQVVTAYEQHF
TRBV7-7 | many | CASSLTGSTGELFF
TRBV2 | many | CASSESIPITYEQYF
TRBV12-3/TRBV12-4 | many | CASSLERSNQPQHF
TRBV24-1 | many | CATSDHSTGRGNEQFF
TRBV10-3 | many | CAISEDSSTDTQYF
TRBV6-6 | many | CASSALGRDFSYEQYF
TRBV7-9 | many | CASSLQGEETQYF
TRBV11-1 | many | CASSSHRGTNEKLFF
TRBV5-4 | many | CASSPRGTVLSTDTQYF
TRBV24-1 | many | CATSDYRVNEQFF
TRBV7-2 | many | CASSLGQGFGNTIYF
TRBV7-2 | few | CASSSTLDRGAFF
TRBV20-1 | - | CSASTPGGRRSYNEQFF
TRBV7-2 | many | CASSPGGGQETQYF
TRBV3-1 | many | CASSQGPSYNSPLHF
TRBV7-9 | once | CASWDKNTQYF
TRBV3-1 | few | CASSPFYWSRADTQYF
TRBV14 | - | CASSFYICSARATGSYEQYF
TRBV20-1 | many | CSARAGGLHTGELFF
TRBV11-3 | once | CASRTSVADTQYF
TRBV20-1 | many | CSARDLGSPLHF
TRBV7-7 | many | CASSVGQGWNNEQFF
TRBV6-5 | many | CASSPGGTTYEQYF
TRBV5-4 | - | CASSPRGRVYGYTF
TRBV19 | - | CASRLAGVGDTQYF
TRBV29-1 | many | CSAARTGYEQYF
TRBV6-6 | many | CASSYASDTQYF
TRBV12-3/TRBV12-4 | many | CASSLSMNRGREETQYF
TRBV29-1 | - | CSSLGPYAGGPGEQFF
TRBV19 | - | CASRAPRATNRPQYF
TRBV6-2/TRBV6-3 | many | CASNPGLGRNKETQYF
TRBV12-3/TRBV12-4 | many | CASSSSYGLGQETQYF
TRBV5-1 | many | CASSPTVSSTDTQYF
TRBV20-1 | few | CSARDPKTTGTQYF
TRBV7-2 | - | CASSASPSGSYNEQFF
TRBV20-1 | many | CSARTGTGNTIYF
TRBV20-1 | - | CSARDDGHYEQYF
TRBV2 | - | CATKVGSEGSNEQFF
TRBV5-8 | few | CASSLANSGKETQYF
TRBV20-1 | many | CSAADRNSPPHF
TRBV5-1 | - | CASSPWDRMVYNEQLF
TRBV20-1 | - | CSARGGVINVLTF
TRBV2 | many | CASSLAGGRVETQYF
TRBV20-1 | many | CSAISPPKAGLYQETQYF
TRBV7-9 | - | CASSPNPGLAGGPKTQYF